This T cell receptor (beta chain) derives from a study of blood T cell repertoires in COVID-19. Study at large: Samples came from the United States, Italy and Spain, spanning acute and convalescent COVID-19. Nucleic acid was either cDNA or gDNA, and it came from T cells, B-cell-depleted T cells, or PBMCs.

With 4 bases clipped from V and 7 bases from J, the junction kept 5 bases outside the gene matches. Germline CDR1 SNHLY, CDR2 FYNNEI. This CDR3 region has 14 residues. Original processing methods: Estimates of nucleated cell counts were drawn from the amplification of reference gene primers. Using immunoSEQ multiplex PCR, the repertoire was profiled, and TCRdb retains in-frame clones only, with some absent. That table supplies the V and J calls and clone size; D and trimming were determined from the DNA. Among over 50,000 clones listed, about 82% were seen once. Sequenced input: peripheral blood. The chain uses TRBV2 and TRBJ2-3, with TRBD2 matching 10 bases. The receptor was derived from a man aged 65 to 85 with acute or convalescent COVID-19. CDR3 DNA sequence: TGTGCCAGCAGTGCCAGCGGGGGGGCCCATACGCAGTATTTT. Translation gives CASSASGGAHTQYF.